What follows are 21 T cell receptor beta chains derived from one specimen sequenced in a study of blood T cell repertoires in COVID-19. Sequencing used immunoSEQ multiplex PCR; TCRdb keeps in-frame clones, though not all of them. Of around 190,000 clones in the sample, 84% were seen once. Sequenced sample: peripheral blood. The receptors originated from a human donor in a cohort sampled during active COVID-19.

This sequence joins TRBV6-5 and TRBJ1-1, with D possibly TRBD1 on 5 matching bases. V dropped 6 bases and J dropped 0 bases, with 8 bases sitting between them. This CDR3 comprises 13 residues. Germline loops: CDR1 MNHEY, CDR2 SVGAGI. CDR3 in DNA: TGTGCCAGCAGGGGGGGTATGAACACTGAAGCTTTCTTT. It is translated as CASRGGMNTEAFF.

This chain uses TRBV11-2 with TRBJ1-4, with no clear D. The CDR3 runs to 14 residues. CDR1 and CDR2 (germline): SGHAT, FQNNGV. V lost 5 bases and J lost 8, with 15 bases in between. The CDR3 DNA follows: TGTGCCAGCAGCCCCGGAGGAGGGATCGAAAAACTGTTTTTT. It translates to CASSPGGGIEKLFF.

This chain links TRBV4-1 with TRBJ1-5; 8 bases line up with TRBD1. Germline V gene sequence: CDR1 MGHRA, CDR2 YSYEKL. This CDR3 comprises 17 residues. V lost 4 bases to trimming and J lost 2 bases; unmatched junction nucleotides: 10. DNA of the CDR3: TGCGCCAGCAGCCCCTGGTCAGGGGGCGAGGGCAATCAGCCCCAGCATTTT. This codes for CASSPWSGGEGNQPQHF.

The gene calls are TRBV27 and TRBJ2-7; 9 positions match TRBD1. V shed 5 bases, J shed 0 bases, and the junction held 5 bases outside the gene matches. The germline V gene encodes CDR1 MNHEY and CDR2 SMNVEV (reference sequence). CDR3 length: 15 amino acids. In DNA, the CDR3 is TGTGCCAGCAGTCTGACAGGGGGGATCTCCTACGAGCAGTACTTC. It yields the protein CASSLTGGISYEQYF.

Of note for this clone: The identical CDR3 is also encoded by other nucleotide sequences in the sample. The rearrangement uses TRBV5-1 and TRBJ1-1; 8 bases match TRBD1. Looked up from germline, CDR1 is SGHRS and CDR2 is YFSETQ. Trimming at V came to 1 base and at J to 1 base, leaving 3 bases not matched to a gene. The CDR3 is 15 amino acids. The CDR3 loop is CASSLSGTGNTEAFF. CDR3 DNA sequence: TGCGCCAGCAGCTTGTCCGGGACAGGGAACACTGAAGCTTTCTTT.

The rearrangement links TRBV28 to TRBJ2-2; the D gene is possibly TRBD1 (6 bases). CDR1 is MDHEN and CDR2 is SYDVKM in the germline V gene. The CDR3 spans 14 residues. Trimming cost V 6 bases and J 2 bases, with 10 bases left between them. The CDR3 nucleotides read TGTGCCAGCAGCCCCGGGACAAACACCGGGGAGCTGTTTTTT. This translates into CASSPGTNTGELFF.

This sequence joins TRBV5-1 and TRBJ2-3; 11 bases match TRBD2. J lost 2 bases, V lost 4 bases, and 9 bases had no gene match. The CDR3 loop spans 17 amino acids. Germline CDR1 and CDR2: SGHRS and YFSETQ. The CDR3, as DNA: TGCGCCAGCAGCATACAGGGACTAGCGGCTTCCACAGATACGCAGTATTTT. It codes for CASSIQGLAASTDTQYF.

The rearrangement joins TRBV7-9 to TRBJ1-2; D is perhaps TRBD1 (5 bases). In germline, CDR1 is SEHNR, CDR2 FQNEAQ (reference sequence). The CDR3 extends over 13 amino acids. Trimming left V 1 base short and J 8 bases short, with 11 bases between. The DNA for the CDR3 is TGTGCCAGCAGCTTAGACAGGATCGGGGGCTACACCTTC. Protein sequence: CASSLDRIGGYTF.

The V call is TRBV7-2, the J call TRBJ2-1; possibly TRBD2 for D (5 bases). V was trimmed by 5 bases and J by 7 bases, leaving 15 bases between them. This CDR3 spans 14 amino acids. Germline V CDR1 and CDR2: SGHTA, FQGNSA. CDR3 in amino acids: CASSPQRHGNEQFF. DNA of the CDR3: TGTGCCAGCAGCCCCCAGCGGCACGGGAATGAGCAGTTCTTC.

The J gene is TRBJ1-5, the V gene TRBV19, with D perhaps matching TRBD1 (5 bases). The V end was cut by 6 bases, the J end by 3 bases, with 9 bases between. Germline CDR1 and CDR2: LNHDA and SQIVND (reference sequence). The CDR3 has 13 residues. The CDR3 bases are TGTGCCAGTAGCCAGGGTCACAATCAGCCCCAGCATTTT. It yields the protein CASSQGHNQPQHF.

DNA for the CDR3: TGTGCCAGCAGTTCCCCGACAGGGGGTTTCAAAAACATTCAGTACTTC. Encoded protein: CASSSPTGGFKNIQYF. The chain joins TRBV28 to TRBJ2-4; 9 nucleotides match TRBD1. CDR3 length: 16 residues. The V gene's germline CDR1 is MDHEN and CDR2 SYDVKM. V lost 4 bases and J lost 3; bases outside the gene matches: 7.

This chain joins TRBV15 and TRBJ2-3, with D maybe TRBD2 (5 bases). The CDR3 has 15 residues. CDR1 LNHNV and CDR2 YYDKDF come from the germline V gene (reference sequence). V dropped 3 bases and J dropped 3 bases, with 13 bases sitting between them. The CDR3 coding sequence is TGTGCCACCAGCAGGTTCGGGGTTTTGACAGATACGCAGTATTTT. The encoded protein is CATSRFGVLTDTQYF.

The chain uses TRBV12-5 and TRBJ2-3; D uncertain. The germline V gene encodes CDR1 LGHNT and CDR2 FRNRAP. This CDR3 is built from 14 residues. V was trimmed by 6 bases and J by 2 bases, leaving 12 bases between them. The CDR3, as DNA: TGTGCTAGTGGCTATAATCCCTTCACAGATACGCAGTATTTT. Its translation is CASGYNPFTDTQYF.

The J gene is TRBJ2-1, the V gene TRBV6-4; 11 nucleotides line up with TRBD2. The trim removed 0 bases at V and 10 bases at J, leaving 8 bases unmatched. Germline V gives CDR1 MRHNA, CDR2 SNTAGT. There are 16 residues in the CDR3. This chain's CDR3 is CASSDSLAGAGEEQFF. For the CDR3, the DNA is TGTGCCAGCAGTGACTCACTAGCGGGAGCGGGTGAGGAGCAGTTCTTC.

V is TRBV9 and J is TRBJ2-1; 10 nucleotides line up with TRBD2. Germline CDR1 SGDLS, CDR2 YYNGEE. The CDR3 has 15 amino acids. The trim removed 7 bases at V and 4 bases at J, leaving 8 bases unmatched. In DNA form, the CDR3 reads TGTGCCAGCTCAACGGGACTAGCGTATTACAATGAGCAGTTCTTC. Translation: CASSTGLAYYNEQFF.

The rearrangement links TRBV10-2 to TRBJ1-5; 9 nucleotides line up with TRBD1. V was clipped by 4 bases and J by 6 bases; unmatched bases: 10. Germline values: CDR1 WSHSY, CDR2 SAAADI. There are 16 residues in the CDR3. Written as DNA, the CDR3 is TGCGCCAGCAGTGGATACAGGGGGCGCGGAATTCAGCCCCAGCATTTT. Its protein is CASSGYRGRGIQPQHF.

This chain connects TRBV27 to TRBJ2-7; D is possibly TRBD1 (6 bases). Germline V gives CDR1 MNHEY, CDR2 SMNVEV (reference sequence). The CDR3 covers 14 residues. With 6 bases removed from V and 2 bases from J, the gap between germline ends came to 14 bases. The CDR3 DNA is TGTGCCAGCAGCATTGGGCAGGGGCCCTACGAGCAGTACTTC. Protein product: CASSIGQGPYEQYF.

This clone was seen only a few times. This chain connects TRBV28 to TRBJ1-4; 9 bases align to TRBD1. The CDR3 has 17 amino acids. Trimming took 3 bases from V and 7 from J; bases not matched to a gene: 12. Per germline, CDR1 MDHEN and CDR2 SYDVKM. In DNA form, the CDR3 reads TGTGCCAGCAGTTTTTCGGGACAGGGTCCCTTCGGTGAAAAACTGTTTTTT. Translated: CASSFSGQGPFGEKLFF.

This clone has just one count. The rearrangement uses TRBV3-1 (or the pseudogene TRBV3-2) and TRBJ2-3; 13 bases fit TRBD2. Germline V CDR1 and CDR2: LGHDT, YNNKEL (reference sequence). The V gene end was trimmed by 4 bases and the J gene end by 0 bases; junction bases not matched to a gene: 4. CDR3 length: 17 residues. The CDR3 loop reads CASSLLAGGSSTDTQYF. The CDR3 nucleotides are TGTGCCAGCAGCCTACTAGCGGGAGGGTCCAGCACAGATACGCAGTATTTT.

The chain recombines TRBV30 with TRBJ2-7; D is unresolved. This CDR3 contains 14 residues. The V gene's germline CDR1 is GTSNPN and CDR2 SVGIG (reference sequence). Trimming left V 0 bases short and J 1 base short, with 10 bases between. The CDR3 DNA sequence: TGTGCCTGGAGTGTTACAGTCAGGTCCTACGAGCAGTACTTC. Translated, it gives CAWSVTVRSYEQYF.

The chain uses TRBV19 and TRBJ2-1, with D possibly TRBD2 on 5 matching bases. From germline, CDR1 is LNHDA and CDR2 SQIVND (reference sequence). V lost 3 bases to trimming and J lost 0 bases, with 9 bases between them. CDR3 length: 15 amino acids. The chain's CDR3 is CASSINSVSYNEQFF. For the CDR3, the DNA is TGTGCCAGTAGTATCAATAGCGTCTCCTACAATGAGCAGTTCTTC.